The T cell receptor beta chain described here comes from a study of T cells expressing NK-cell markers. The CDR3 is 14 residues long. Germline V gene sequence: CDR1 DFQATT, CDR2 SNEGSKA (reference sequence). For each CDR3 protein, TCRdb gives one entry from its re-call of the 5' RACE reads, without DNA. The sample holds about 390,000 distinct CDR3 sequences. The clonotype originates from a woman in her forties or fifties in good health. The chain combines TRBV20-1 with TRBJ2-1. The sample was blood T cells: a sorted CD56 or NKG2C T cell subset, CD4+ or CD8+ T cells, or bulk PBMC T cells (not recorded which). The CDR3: CSASTGGPHNEQFF.